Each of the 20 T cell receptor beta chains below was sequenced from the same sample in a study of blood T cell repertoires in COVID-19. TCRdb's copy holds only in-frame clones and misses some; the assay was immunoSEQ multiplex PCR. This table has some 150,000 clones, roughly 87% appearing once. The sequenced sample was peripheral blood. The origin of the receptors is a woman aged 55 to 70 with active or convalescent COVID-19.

The CDR3 nucleotides read TGTGCCAGCAACGGACAGGAAGAAAGGTACACCTTC. It encodes CASNGQEERYTF. The chain is built from TRBV6-5 and TRBJ1-2; 7 positions match TRBD1. CDR1 and CDR2 (germline): MNHEY, SVGAGI. Trimming removed 7 bases from V and 11 bases from J; junction bases left unmatched: 10. This CDR3 is 12 amino acids long.

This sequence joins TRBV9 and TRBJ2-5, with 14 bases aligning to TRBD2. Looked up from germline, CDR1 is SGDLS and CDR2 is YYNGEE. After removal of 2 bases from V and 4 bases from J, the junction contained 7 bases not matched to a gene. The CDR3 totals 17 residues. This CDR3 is CASSVGPGTSGGETQYF. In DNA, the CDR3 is TGTGCCAGCAGCGTCGGCCCTGGGACTAGCGGGGGAGAGACCCAGTACTTC.

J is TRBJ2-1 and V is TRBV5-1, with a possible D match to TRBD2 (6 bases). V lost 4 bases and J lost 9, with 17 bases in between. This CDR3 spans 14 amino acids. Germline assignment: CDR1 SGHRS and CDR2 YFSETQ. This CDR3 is CASSQEGQLGEQFF. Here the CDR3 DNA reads TGCGCCAGCAGCCAGGAGGGGCAACTGGGTGAGCAGTTCTTC.

The CDR3 DNA sequence: TGTGCCAGCAGTTATGGGACAGATAATGAAAAACTGTTTTTT. This translates into CASSYGTDNEKLFF. The rearrangement joins TRBV6-5 to TRBJ1-4; 7 nucleotides align to TRBD1. This CDR3 has 14 amino acids. CDR1 and CDR2 (germline): MNHEY, SVGAGI. After removal of 3 bases from V and 4 bases from J, the junction contained 2 bases not matched to a gene.

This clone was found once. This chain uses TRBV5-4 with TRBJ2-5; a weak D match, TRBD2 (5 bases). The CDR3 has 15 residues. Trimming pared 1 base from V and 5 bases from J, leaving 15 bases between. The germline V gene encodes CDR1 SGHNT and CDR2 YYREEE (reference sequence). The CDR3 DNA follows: TGTGCCAGCAGCTTGAGGCTCATCACGGGGGAGACCCAGTACTTC. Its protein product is CASSLRLITGETQYF.

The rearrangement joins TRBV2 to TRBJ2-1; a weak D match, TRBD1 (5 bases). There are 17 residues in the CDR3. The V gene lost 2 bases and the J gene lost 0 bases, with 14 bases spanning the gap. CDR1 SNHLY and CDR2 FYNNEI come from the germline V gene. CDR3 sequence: CASSEWGSHSSYNEQFF. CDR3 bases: TGTGCCAGCAGTGAATGGGGCAGTCATAGCTCCTACAATGAGCAGTTCTTC.

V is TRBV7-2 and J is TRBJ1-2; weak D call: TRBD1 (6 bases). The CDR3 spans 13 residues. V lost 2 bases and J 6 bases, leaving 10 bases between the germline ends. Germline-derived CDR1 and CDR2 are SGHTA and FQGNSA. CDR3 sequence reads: CASSLNRENGYTF. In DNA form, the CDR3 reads TGTGCCAGCAGCTTAAACAGGGAAAATGGCTACACCTTC.

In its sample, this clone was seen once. CDR3 coding DNA: TGTGCCAGCAACCCGGCGGGGAACTATGGCTACACCTTC. This sequence encodes CASNPAGNYGYTF. The chain is built from TRBV7-9 and TRBJ1-2, with D hard to call. The CDR3 length is 13 residues. Germline V gene data show CDR1 as SEHNR and CDR2 as FQNEAQ (reference sequence). The V end was cut by 7 bases, the J end by 2 bases, with 11 bases between. Combining the CDR3 with reference TRBV7-9 and TRBJ1-2 gives the whole variable domain DTGVSQNPRHKITKRGQNVTFRCDPISEHNRLYWYRQTLGQGPEFLTYFQNEAQLEKSRLLSDRFSAERPKGSFSTLEIQRTEQGDSAMYLCASNPAGNYGYTFGSGTRLTVV.

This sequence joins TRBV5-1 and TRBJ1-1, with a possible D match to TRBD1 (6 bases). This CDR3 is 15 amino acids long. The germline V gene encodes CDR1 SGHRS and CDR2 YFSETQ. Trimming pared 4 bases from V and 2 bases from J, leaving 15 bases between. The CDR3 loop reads CASSTGPGQNTEAFF. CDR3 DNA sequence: TGCGCCAGCAGCACAGGACCGGGACAAAACACTGAAGCTTTCTTT.

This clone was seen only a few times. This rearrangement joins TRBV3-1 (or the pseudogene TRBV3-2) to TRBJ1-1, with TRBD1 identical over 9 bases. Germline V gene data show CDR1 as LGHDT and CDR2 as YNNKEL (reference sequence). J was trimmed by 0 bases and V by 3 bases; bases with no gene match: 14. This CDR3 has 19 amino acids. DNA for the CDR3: TGTGCCAGCAGCCACTTAAAGGAACCGGGACAGGGCATGAACACTGAAGCTTTCTTT. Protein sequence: CASSHLKEPGQGMNTEAFF.

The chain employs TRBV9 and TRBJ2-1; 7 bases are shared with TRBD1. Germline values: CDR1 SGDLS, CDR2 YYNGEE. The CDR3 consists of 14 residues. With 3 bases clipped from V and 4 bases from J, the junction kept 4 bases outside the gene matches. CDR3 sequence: CASSARDSYNEQFF. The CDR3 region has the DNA TGTGCCAGCAGCGCCCGGGACAGTTACAATGAGCAGTTCTTC.

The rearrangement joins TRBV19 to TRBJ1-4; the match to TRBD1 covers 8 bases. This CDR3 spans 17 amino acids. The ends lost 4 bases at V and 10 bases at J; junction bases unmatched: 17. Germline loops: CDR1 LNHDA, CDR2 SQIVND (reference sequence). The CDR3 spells CASSTIQGAGSVGKLFF. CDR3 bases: TGTGCCAGTAGTACAATCCAGGGGGCTGGTTCGGTTGGAAAACTGTTTTTT.

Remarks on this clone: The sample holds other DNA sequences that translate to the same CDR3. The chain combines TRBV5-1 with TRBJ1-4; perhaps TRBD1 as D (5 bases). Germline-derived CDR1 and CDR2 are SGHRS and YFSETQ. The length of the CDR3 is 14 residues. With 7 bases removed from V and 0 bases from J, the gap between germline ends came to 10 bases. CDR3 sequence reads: CASRETATNEKLFF. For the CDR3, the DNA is TGCGCCAGCCGAGAGACAGCAACTAATGAAAAACTGTTTTTT.

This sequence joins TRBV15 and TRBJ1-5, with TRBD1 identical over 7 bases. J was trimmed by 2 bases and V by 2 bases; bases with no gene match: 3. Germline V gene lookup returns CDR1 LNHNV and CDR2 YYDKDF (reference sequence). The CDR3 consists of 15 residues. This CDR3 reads CATSRIDRGNQPQHF. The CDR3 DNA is TGTGCCACCAGCAGAATCGACAGGGGCAATCAGCCCCAGCATTTT.

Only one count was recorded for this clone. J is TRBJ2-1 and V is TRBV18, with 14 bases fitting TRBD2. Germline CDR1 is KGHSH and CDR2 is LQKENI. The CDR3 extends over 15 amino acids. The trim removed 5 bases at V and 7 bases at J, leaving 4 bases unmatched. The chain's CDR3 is CASSLRTSGRNEQFF. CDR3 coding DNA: TGTGCCAGCTCATTGCGGACTAGCGGGAGGAATGAGCAGTTCTTC.

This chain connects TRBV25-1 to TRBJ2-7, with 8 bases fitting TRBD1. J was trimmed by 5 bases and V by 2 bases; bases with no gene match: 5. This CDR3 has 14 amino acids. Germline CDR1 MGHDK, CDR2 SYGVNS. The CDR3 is CASSEKGRGHEQYF. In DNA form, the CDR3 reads TGTGCCAGCAGTGAAAAGGGCAGGGGGCACGAGCAGTACTTC.

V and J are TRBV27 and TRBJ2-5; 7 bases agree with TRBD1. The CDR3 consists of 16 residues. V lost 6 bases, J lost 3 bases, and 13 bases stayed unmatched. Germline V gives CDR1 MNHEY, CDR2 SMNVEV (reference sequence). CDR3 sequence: CASSSNRGPREETQYF. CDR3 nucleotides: TGTGCCAGCAGCTCTAACAGGGGACCCAGAGAAGAGACCCAGTACTTC.

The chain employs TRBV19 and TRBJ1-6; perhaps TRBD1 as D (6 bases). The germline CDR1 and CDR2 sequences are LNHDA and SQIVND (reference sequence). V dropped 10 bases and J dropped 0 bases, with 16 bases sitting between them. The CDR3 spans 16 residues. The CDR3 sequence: CATNVGHSSYNSPLHF. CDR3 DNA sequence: TGTGCCACGAACGTGGGACACAGCTCCTATAATTCACCCCTCCACTTT. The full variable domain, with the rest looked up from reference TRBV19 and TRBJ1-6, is DGGITQSPKYLFRKEGQNVTLSCEQNLNHDAMYWYRQDPGQGLRLIYYSQIVNDFQKGDIAEGYSVSREKKESFPLTVTSAQKNPTAFYLCATNVGHSSYNSPLHFGNGTRLTVT.

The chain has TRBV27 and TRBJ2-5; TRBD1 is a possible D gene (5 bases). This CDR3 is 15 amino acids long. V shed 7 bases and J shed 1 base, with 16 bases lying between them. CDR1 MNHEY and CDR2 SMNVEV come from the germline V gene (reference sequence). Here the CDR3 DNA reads TGTGCCAGCAAAAATAACAGGAACTTCCAAGAGACCCAGTACTTC. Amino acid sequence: CASKNNRNFQETQYF.

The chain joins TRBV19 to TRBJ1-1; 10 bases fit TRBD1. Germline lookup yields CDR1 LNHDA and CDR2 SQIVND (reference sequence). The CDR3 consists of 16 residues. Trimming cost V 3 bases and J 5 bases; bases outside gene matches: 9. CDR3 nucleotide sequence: TGTGCCAGTAGTATTGGCCCTGGACAGGGGGGGACTGAAGCTTTCTTT. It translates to CASSIGPGQGGTEAFF.